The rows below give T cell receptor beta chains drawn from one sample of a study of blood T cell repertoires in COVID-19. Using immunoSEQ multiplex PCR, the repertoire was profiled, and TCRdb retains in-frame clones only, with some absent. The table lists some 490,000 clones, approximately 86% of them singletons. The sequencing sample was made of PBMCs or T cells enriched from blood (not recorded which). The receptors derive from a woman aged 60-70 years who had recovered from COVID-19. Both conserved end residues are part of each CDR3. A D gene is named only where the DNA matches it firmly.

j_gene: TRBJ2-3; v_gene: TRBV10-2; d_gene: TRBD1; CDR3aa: CASTRTGSDTQYF
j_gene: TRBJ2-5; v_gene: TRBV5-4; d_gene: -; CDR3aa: CASSKGLLETQYF
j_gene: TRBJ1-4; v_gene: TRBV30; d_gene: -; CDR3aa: CAWSVQTATNEKLFF
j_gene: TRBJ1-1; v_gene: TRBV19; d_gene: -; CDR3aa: CASSIGEGWEDTEAFF
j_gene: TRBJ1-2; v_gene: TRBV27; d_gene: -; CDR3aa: CASSFRLNYGYTF
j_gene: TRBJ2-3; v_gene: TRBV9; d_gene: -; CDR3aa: CASSVVSSTDTQYF
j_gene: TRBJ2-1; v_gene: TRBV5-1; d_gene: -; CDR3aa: CASSLQGTGNEQFF
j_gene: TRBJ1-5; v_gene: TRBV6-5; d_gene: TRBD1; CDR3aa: CASSNTGTAKPQHF
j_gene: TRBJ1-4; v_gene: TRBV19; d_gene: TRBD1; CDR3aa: CASSIGVEGGKTNEKLFF
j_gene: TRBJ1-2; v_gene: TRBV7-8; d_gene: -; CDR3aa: CASVPDSPYGYTF
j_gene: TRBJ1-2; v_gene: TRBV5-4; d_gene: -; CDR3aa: CASSFTDSLNPYGYTF
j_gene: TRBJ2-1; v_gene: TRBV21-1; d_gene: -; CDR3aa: CASSKMHPGCNEQFF
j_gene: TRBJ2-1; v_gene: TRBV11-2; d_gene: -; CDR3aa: CASSSWTKKFF
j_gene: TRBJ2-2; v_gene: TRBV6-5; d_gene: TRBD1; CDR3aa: CASCRTGVNTGELFF
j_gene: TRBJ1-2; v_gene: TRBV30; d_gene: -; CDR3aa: CAWSVRGYGYTF
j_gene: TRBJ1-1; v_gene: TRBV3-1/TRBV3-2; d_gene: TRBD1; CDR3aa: CASRNRGTEAFF
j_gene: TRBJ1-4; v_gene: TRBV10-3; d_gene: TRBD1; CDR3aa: CAISGTGLNEKLFF
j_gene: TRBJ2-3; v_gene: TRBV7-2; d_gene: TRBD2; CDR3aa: CASSLGRLAGTDTQYF
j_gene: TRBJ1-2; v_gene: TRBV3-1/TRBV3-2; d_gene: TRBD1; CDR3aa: CASSQGDRVFTF
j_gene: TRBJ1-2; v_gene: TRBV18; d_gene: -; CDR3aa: CASSPTGGEANYGYTF